These 27 T cell receptor beta chains were sequenced from one sample in a study of cytomegalovirus exposure and HLA in healthy donors. The study ran its PCR with 60 Vbeta and 13 Jbeta primers. Data came from immunoSEQ multiplex PCR; TCRdb stores just in-frame clones and leaves some out. The sample carries a few hundred thousand clones, 77% recorded once. The specimen was PBMCs. All receptors come from a woman aged 60-75 years in good health and CMV-seropositive.

In its sample, this clone was seen a few times. The chain recombines TRBV7-3 with TRBJ2-7, with 9 bases matching TRBD2. Germline values: CDR1 SGHTA, CDR2 FQGTGA. The junction had 11 bases not matched to a gene; V was cut back by 5 bases and J by 3 bases. The CDR3 spans 16 residues. CDR3 sequence reads: CASSRMGAGGVYEQYF. The DNA for the CDR3 is TGTGCCAGCAGCCGCATGGGAGCGGGGGGCGTCTACGAGCAGTACTTC.

The chain combines TRBV7-9 with TRBJ1-5, with D possibly being TRBD1 (5 bases). Trimming left V 8 bases short and J 6 bases short, with 17 bases between. The CDR3 covers 14 residues. In germline, CDR1 is SEHNR, CDR2 FQNEAQ (reference sequence). The DNA for the CDR3 is TGTGCCAGCTCCATGGGGCAGTGGGGTCAGCCCCAGCATTTT. This sequence encodes CASSMGQWGQPQHF.

The chain links TRBV7-9 to TRBJ1-3; D is unclear. Trimming removed 2 bases from V and 4 bases from J, with 12 bases in between. CDR1 is SEHNR, CDR2 FQNEAQ, per germline (reference sequence). This CDR3 has 15 residues. The CDR3 DNA is TGTGCCAGCAGCTTAACTACGGGAAAAGGAAACACCATATATTTT. This encodes CASSLTTGKGNTIYF.

This rearrangement joins TRBV10-3 to TRBJ2-7; the D gene is possibly TRBD1 (6 bases). Germline CDR1 reads ENHRY; CDR2 reads SYGVKD. Between the trimmed V and J ends, which lost 6 bases and 3 bases, there was a span of 15 bases. The CDR3 length is 14 residues. CDR3 residues: CAISSRDNIYEQYF. The CDR3 DNA is TGTGCCATCAGCTCGAGGGACAATATCTACGAGCAGTACTTC.

This sequence joins TRBV10-3 and TRBJ2-1, with 7 bases that match TRBD2. CDR1 is ENHRY and CDR2 is SYGVKD in the germline V gene. The ends lost 3 bases at V and 6 bases at J; junction bases unmatched: 8. CDR3 size: 15 residues. CDR3 in DNA: TGTGCCATCAGTGACGGCGGGAGATATCCCAATGAGCAGTTCTTC. This sequence encodes CAISDGGRYPNEQFF.

This clone was seen a single time. The chain is built from TRBV10-3 and TRBJ2-7, with 8 bases fitting TRBD1. V dropped 5 bases and J dropped 0; count of bases not matched to a gene: 9. CDR1 and CDR2 from the germline V gene are ENHRY and SYGVKD. The CDR3 runs to 16 residues. The CDR3 DNA sequence: TGTGCCATCAGTACTCCGGGACAGGCAGCCTCCTACGAGCAGTACTTC. Residues: CAISTPGQAASYEQYF.

The chain has TRBV5-1 and TRBJ2-6, with D maybe TRBD2 (5 bases). V was shortened by 0 bases and J by 2 bases, with 9 bases between the two germline ends. The CDR3 extends over 16 amino acids. Germline CDR1 SGHRS, CDR2 YFSETQ. The DNA for the CDR3 is TGCGCCAGCAGCTTGGTCCTAGCCCCTGGGGCCAACGTCCTGACTTTC. Its protein is CASSLVLAPGANVLTF. Full variable domain (missing parts from reference TRBV5-1 and TRBJ2-6): KAGVTQTPRYLIKTRGQQVTLSCSPISGHRSVSWYQQTPGQGLQFLFEYFSETQRNKGNFPGRFSGRQFSNSRSEMNVSTLELGDSALYLCASSLVLAPGANVLTFGAGSRLTVL.

The chain recombines TRBV7-2 with TRBJ2-7; TRBD1 might be the D (5 bases). Looked up from germline, CDR1 is SGHTA and CDR2 is FQGNSA. V was shortened by 3 bases and J by 3 bases, with 15 bases between the two germline ends. The CDR3 is 15 amino acids. CDR3 amino acids: CASSLQDTLGYEQYF. CDR3 DNA sequence: TGTGCCAGCAGCTTGCAGGACACCTTAGGCTACGAGCAGTACTTC.

On this clone itself: A read error may account for a junction end that differs from germline. V gene TRBV30 combines with J gene TRBJ2-2, with 8 positions matching TRBD2. The V gene's germline CDR1 is GTSNPN and CDR2 SVGIG (reference sequence). The CDR3 loop spans 16 amino acids. The CDR3 reads CAWSYDGGAKTGELFF. CDR3 DNA sequence: TGTGCCTGGAGTTATGACGGGGGGGCGAAGACCGGGGAGCTGTTTTTT.

The chain combines TRBV28 with TRBJ1-5, with D perhaps matching TRBD1 (6 bases). From germline, CDR1 is MDHEN and CDR2 SYDVKM. The V end was cut by 2 bases, the J end by 4 bases, with 9 bases between. CDR3 length: 14 amino acids. CDR3 DNA sequence: TGTGCCAGCAGTTTAGGCAGGGGAAATCAGCCCCAGCATTTT. This translates into CASSLGRGNQPQHF.

A remark on this clone: Relative to the germline gene, one junction end is altered; a read error may explain this. The chain uses TRBV6-4 and TRBJ2-7, with a tentative D call TRBD1 (6 bases). CDR3 length: 10 amino acids. Germline assignment: CDR1 MRHNA and CDR2 SNTAGT. For the CDR3, the DNA is TGTGCCAGCAGTGAGGGACATTCGCTTTTC. Translation: CASSEGHSLF.

The chain employs TRBV19 and TRBJ2-3, with 8 bases identical to TRBD2. The CDR3 sequence is 12 residues long. J gave up 6 bases and V 6 bases, and 2 bases lay outside the gene matches. Germline loops: CDR1 LNHDA, CDR2 SQIVND (reference sequence). In DNA form, the CDR3 reads TGTGCCAGTAGCCCGGGGGGGGATACGCAGTATTTT. Amino acid sequence: CASSPGGDTQYF.

As concerns this clone: The sample has other DNA sequences that encode this CDR3 too. The chain joins TRBV6-1 to TRBJ2-1; TRBD1 matches at 7 bases. Germline-derived CDR1 and CDR2 are MNHNS and SASEGT. Losses at the gene ends were 0 bases for V and 3 bases for J; bases not matched to a gene: 8. This CDR3 region has 17 residues. The CDR3 loop reads CASSEATGQILYNEQFF. In DNA form, the CDR3 reads TGTGCCAGCAGTGAAGCGACGGGACAGATCCTCTACAATGAGCAGTTCTTC.

V gene TRBV27 combines with J gene TRBJ2-3; D gene unclear. This CDR3 spans 12 amino acids. V lost 2 bases, J lost 4 bases, and 4 bases lay in between. Germline-derived CDR1 and CDR2 are MNHEY and SMNVEV (reference sequence). This CDR3 is CASSLNSDTQYF. In DNA form, the CDR3 reads TGTGCCAGCAGTTTAAACTCAGATACGCAGTATTTT.

The table lists this clone with a few counts. This chain uses TRBV5-4 with TRBJ2-3; weak D call: TRBD1 (5 bases). V gave up 2 bases and J gave up 1 base, with 8 bases separating them. Per germline, CDR1 SGHNT and CDR2 YYREEE (reference sequence). The CDR3 consists of 14 residues. CDR3 DNA: TGTGCCAGCAGCTTTGTGACAGGCACAGATACGCAGTATTTT. Amino acid sequence: CASSFVTGTDTQYF.

This clone was counted once. The chain joins TRBV30 to TRBJ1-5, with 8 positions matching TRBD1. This CDR3 is 12 amino acids long. Germline values: CDR1 GTSNPN, CDR2 SVGIG (reference sequence). V was clipped by 5 bases and J by 9 bases; unmatched bases: 6. In DNA, the CDR3 is TGTGCCTGGGGACAGGGCACGCCGCCCCAGCATTTT. Encoded protein: CAWGQGTPPQHF.

V and J are TRBV6-5 and TRBJ1-2, with 8 bases fitting TRBD1. Trimming removed 8 bases from V and 1 base from J; junction bases left unmatched: 9. From germline, CDR1 is MNHEY and CDR2 SVGAGI. The CDR3 is 15 residues long. The CDR3 is CASSIGTGFNYGYTF. The CDR3 nucleotides are TGTGCCAGCTCCATAGGGACAGGTTTTAACTATGGCTACACCTTC.

The CDR3 here is CASSVGHTDTQYF. In DNA form, the CDR3 reads TGTGCCAGCAGCGTAGGACACACAGATACGCAGTATTTT. The chain combines TRBV9 with TRBJ2-3, with no clear D. The germline CDR1 and CDR2 sequences are SGDLS and YYNGEE. The CDR3 extends over 13 amino acids. The ends were cut back, 0 bases at V and 2 bases at J, with 4 bases in the middle. Filled out from reference TRBV9 and TRBJ2-3, the complete variable domain reads DSGVTQTPKHLITATGQRVTLRCSPRSGDLSVYWYQQSLDQGLQFLIQYYNGEERAKGNILERFSAQQFPDLHSELNLSSLELGDSALYFCASSVGHTDTQYFGPGTRLTVL.

Notes on this clone: Germline is not matched at one junction end, which may reflect a read error. V is TRBV6-5 and J is TRBJ1-5; TRBD1 matches 12 bases. This CDR3 contains 14 residues. Germline CDR1 MNHEY, CDR2 SVGAGI. CDR3 nucleotides: TGTGCCAGCAGTGAAGGCGGGACAGGGGGCGGCGAGAATTTT. It codes for CASSEGGTGGGENF.

This chain links TRBV18 with TRBJ2-7, with 9 bases matching TRBD1. The ends lost 4 bases at V and 6 bases at J; junction bases unmatched: 4. In germline, CDR1 is KGHSH, CDR2 LQKENI. This CDR3 is 13 amino acids long. Here the CDR3 reads CASSQDRGSEQYF. CDR3 sequence (DNA): TGTGCCAGCTCACAAGACAGGGGGTCCGAGCAGTACTTC.

V is TRBV10-3 and J is TRBJ2-7; 10 nucleotides line up with TRBD2. The CDR3 consists of 16 residues. Trimming removed 10 bases from V and 1 base from J; junction bases left unmatched: 13. Germline CDR1 reads ENHRY; CDR2 reads SYGVKD. CDR3 loop: CATTSLWTSGSYEQYF. CDR3 in DNA: TGTGCCACCACTTCTTTGTGGACTAGCGGTTCCTACGAGCAGTACTTC.

The chain is built from TRBV19 and TRBJ2-5; the D is unclear. Germline values: CDR1 LNHDA, CDR2 SQIVND (reference sequence). Between the trimmed V and J ends, which lost 8 bases and 5 bases, there was a span of 12 bases. The CDR3 length is 12 residues. CDR3 coding DNA: TGTGCCAGTCGAGAGGCCGGGGAGACCCAGTACTTC. It specifies CASREAGETQYF.

This chain connects TRBV4-2 to TRBJ2-7; the match to TRBD1 covers 8 bases. CDR1 is LGHNA, CDR2 YNFKEQ, per germline. With V trimmed by 0 bases and J by 5 bases, 6 bases remained unmatched. There are 15 residues in the CDR3. CDR3 in amino acids: CASSQDRTGYDEQYF. The CDR3 bases are TGTGCCAGCAGCCAAGATAGGACAGGGTATGACGAGCAGTACTTC.

The chain is built from TRBV27 and TRBJ2-1; a weak D match, TRBD2 (6 bases). The germline gives CDR1 MNHEY, CDR2 SMNVEV (reference sequence). Trimming stripped 6 bases from V and 0 bases from J, with 18 bases between. The CDR3 is 17 residues long. The DNA of the CDR3 is TGTGCCAGCAGCCTCCGACAGACGCGGGGCTCCTACAATGAGCAGTTCTTC. It codes for CASSLRQTRGSYNEQFF.

The chain recombines TRBV5-1 with TRBJ2-1; the D gene is possibly TRBD1 (5 bases). The V gene lost 3 bases and the J gene lost 0 bases, with 7 bases spanning the gap. This CDR3 region has 14 residues. Per germline, CDR1 SGHRS and CDR2 YFSETQ. The CDR3 DNA follows: TGCGCCAGCAGCTATGACAGCTCCTACAATGAGCAGTTCTTC. Translated: CASSYDSSYNEQFF.

This chain uses TRBV6-1 with TRBJ1-3; 11 bases fit TRBD1. The CDR3 runs 15 residues. From germline, CDR1 is MNHNS and CDR2 SASEGT. With V trimmed by 7 bases and J by 4 bases, 6 bases remained unmatched. The CDR3: CASKWDRGSGNTIYF. Written as DNA, the CDR3 is TGTGCCAGCAAATGGGACAGGGGGTCGGGAAACACCATATATTTT.

V gene TRBV11-2 combines with J gene TRBJ2-7, with D possibly being TRBD1 (5 bases). This CDR3 is 13 amino acids long. Trimming pared 5 bases from V and 3 bases from J, leaving 11 bases between. Per germline, CDR1 SGHAT and CDR2 FQNNGV. The CDR3 DNA reads as TGTGCCAGCAGCCCGACAGCCTACTACGAGCAGTACTTC. This sequence encodes CASSPTAYYEQYF.